The rows below give T cell receptor beta chains drawn from one sample of a study of T cell responses to AZD1222 COVID-19 vaccine. TCRdb's copy holds only in-frame clones and misses some; the assay was immunoSEQ multiplex PCR. This table holds about 130,000 clones, 90% found once. This specimen was peripheral blood, taken on day 0 of MenACWY control vaccination. The receptors were sampled from an adult in good health. Each CDR3 is given with its conserved first and last residue. The D gene is left open where the match is weak. Clone size is given for some rows only: seen once, a few or many times, or a class if the clone is expanded.

v_gene	abundance	d_gene	j_gene	CDR3nt	CDR3aa
TRBV6-5	-	-	TRBJ2-5	TGTGCCAGCAGCTCGCCGAGGGAGATCCAAGAGACCCAGTACTTC	CASSSPREIQETQYF
TRBV28	-	-	TRBJ2-2	TGTGCCAGCAGTGGGGCACTCAGGGGAACCGGGGAGCTGTTTTTT	CASSGALRGTGELFF
TRBV5-4	-	-	TRBJ2-1	TGTGCCAGCAGCTTGGTTGAGAACTACAATGAGCAGTTCTTC	CASSLVENYNEQFF
TRBV7-2	few	TRBD2	TRBJ2-2	TGTGCCAGCAGCATAACAAGCGGGGCGAACACCGGGGAGCTGTTTTTT	CASSITSGANTGELFF
TRBV7-8	-	-	TRBJ2-1	TGTGCCAGCTTGGAATCTAGCTCCTACAATGAGCAGTTCTTC	CASLESSSYNEQFF
TRBV5-6	-	-	TRBJ2-1	TGTGCCAGCAGCTTGGATCCCCGGAGGAGGGTTTACAATGAGCAGTTCTTC	CASSLDPRRRVYNEQFF
TRBV9	-	TRBD2	TRBJ2-3	TGTGCCAGCAGCCTAGCGGAGGGCCCTGGCACAGATACGCAGTATTTT	CASSLAEGPGTDTQYF
TRBV6-5	-	-	TRBJ2-3	TGTGCCAGCAGAAACGGGCAGGGACGCACAGATACGCAGTATTTT	CASRNGQGRTDTQYF
TRBV9	-	-	TRBJ2-3	TGTGCCAGCAGCGCTTGGGGAAGTCGCCTCGCAGATACGCAGTATTTT	CASSAWGSRLADTQYF
TRBV7-2	-	TRBD1	TRBJ1-6	TGTGCCAGCAGTTATTTAGCGCGAGGACAGGGCTATAATTCACCCCTCCACTTT	CASSYLARGQGYNSPLHF
TRBV6-5	-	-	TRBJ2-3	TGTGCCAGCAGGCAGACAAGCCCCGCAGATACGCAGTATTTT	CASRQTSPADTQYF
TRBV27	once	-	TRBJ1-5	TGTGCCAGCAGTTTAGGGGGAAATGGCAATCAGCCCCAGCATTTT	CASSLGGNGNQPQHF
TRBV3-1/TRBV3-2	-	TRBD1	TRBJ2-5	TGTGCCAGCAGCCAAGTACTAGGGACAGAGTACCAAGAGACCCAGTACTTC	CASSQVLGTEYQETQYF
TRBV6-2/TRBV6-3	few	-	TRBJ1-1	TGTGCCAGCAGTTACGGTTTCGGGGAGGGAGGCGTGAACACTGAAGCTTTCTTT	CASSYGFGEGGVNTEAFF
TRBV9	-	-	TRBJ2-1	TGTGCCAGCAGCGCCCCCCCTCAGCCCCTCTACAATGAGCAGTTCTTC	CASSAPPQPLYNEQFF
TRBV5-4	-	-	TRBJ2-3	TGTGCCAGCAGCCCCGCAGGGTTAGATACGCAGTATTTT	CASSPAGLDTQYF
TRBV28	-	TRBD2	TRBJ2-7	TGTGCCAGCAGCCCCGGGACTAGCGGGAGGCCCTACGAGCAGTACTTC	CASSPGTSGRPYEQYF
TRBV15	-	-	TRBJ1-1	TGTGCCACCAGCAGAGATCGAAGGGTGGGGACTGAAGCTTTCTTT	CATSRDRRVGTEAFF
TRBV2	-	TRBD1	TRBJ1-2	TGTGCCAGCAGTGATCTTAGGGACAGCTATGGCTACACCTTC	CASSDLRDSYGYTF
TRBV6-4	-	TRBD1	TRBJ2-3	TGTGCCAGCGGGACAGGGGCCACAGATACGCAGTATTTT	CASGTGATDTQYF
TRBV7-6	-	TRBD1	TRBJ2-1	TGTGCCAGCAGCATCGGACAGGGGACCTACAATGAGCAGTTCTTC	CASSIGQGTYNEQFF
TRBV9	few	-	TRBJ1-2	TGTGCCAGCAGCGTAGACCCGGTCTATGGCTACACCTTC	CASSVDPVYGYTF
TRBV28	-	-	TRBJ1-2	TGTGCCAGCAGTTTAGTAGTCCCAGGAGTAGGTGGCTACACCTTC	CASSLVVPGVGGYTF
TRBV28	-	TRBD1	TRBJ1-5	TGTGCCAGCAGTTCACCCGGGACAGGGAGCAATCAGCCCCAGCATTTT	CASSSPGTGSNQPQHF
TRBV5-6	-	TRBD2	TRBJ2-1	TGTGCCAGCAGCTCCGGGACTAGCGTGTACAATGAGCAGTTCTTC	CASSSGTSVYNEQFF
TRBV7-2	few	TRBD1	TRBJ1-1	TGTGCCAGCAGCCTGGACAGGGTGAACACTGAAGCTTTCTTT	CASSLDRVNTEAFF
TRBV9	-	TRBD1	TRBJ2-3	TGTGCCAGCAGCGGTCGACAGGGCGGGACAGATACGCAGTATTTT	CASSGRQGGTDTQYF
TRBV2	-	TRBD2	TRBJ2-1	TGTGCCAGCAGGGATAGCGGGGGACAGTACAATGAGCAGTTCTTC	CASRDSGGQYNEQFF
TRBV9	-	TRBD1	TRBJ2-2	TGTGCCAGCAGCCCTAGACCAAACCGGGACAGGCGGTTGGCCGGGGAGCTGTTTTTT	CASSPRPNRDRRLAGELFF
TRBV6-4	-	TRBD2	TRBJ2-1	TGTGCCAGCAGTGACGGCGGGAGCTCCTACAATGAGCAGTTCTTC	CASSDGGSSYNEQFF
TRBV27	-	-	TRBJ1-5	TGTGCCAGCAGTTACGGGGCGGATAATCAGCCCCAGCATTTT	CASSYGADNQPQHF
TRBV12-3/TRBV12-4	-	-	TRBJ1-5	TGTGCCAGCAGGATAAGGGTGGACCAGCCCCAGCATTTT	CASRIRVDQPQHF
TRBV28	-	-	TRBJ1-1	TGTGCCAGCAGTACCCTCGAAGGGACCCGGAACACTGAAGCTTTCTTT	CASSTLEGTRNTEAFF
TRBV11-3	-	-	TRBJ1-3	TGTGCCAGCAGCTTAGACTCCCGCTCTGGAAACACCATATATTTT	CASSLDSRSGNTIYF
TRBV2	-	TRBD2	TRBJ2-2	TGTGCCAGCAACGGACTAGCGGGAGTCGGGGAGCTGTTTTTT	CASNGLAGVGELFF
TRBV29-1	-	TRBD1	TRBJ2-2	TGCAGCGTTGTCGGGACAGCGAACACCGGGGAGCTGTTTTTT	CSVVGTANTGELFF
TRBV7-2	-	TRBD2	TRBJ2-3	TGTGCCAGCAGCCCTACTAGCGGGGGGGCCACAGATACGCAGTATTTT	CASSPTSGGATDTQYF
TRBV27	-	-	TRBJ1-6	TGTGCCAGCTCGCGTGGAGGCTTGGGATCACCCCTCCACTTT	CASSRGGLGSPLHF
TRBV19	-	-	TRBJ1-1	TGTGCCAGTAGAACCGTTGGACAATCCACTGAAGCTTTCTTT	CASRTVGQSTEAFF
TRBV27	-	TRBD1	TRBJ1-2	TGTGCCAGCAGATCGACAGGGTCCGACGGCTACACCTTC	CASRSTGSDGYTF
TRBV28	-	-	TRBJ2-3	TGTGCCAGCACCGAGGGGGGATACACAGATACGCAGTATTTT	CASTEGGYTDTQYF
TRBV29-1	-	-	TRBJ1-1	TGCAGCGTTGATCGGGGGAACACTGAAGCTTTCTTT	CSVDRGNTEAFF
TRBV19	-	TRBD1	TRBJ1-1	TGTGCCAGTAGTCCCGGACAGGGTGTAACAGAAGCTTTCTTT	CASSPGQGVTEAFF
TRBV24-1	-	TRBD1	TRBJ2-1	TGTGCCACCGAGGGGGCGGGCAGGGGGCTCAGTGAGCAGTTCTTC	CATEGAGRGLSEQFF